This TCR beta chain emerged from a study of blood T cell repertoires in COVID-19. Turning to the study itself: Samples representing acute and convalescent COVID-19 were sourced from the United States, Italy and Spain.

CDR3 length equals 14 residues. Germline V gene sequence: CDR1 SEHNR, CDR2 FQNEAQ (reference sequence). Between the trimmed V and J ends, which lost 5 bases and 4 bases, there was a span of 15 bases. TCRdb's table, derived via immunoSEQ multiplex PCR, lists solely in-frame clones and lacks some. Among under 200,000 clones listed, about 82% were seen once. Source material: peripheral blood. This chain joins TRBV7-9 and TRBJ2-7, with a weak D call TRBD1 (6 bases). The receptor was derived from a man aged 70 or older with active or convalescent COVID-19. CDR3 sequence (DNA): TGTGCCAGCAGCCGGACAGAAAGTGGGTACGAGCAGTACTTC. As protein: CASSRTESGYEQYF.